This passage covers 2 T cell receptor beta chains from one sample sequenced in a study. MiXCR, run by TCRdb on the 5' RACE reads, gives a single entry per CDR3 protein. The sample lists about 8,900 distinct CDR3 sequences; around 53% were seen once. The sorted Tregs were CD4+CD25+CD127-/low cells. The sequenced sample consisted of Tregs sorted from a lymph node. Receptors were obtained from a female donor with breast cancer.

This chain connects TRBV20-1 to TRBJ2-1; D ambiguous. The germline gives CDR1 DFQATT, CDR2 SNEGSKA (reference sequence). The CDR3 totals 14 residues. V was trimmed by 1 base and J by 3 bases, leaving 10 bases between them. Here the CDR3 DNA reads TGCAGTGCTAGAGGTTCCCAGGACTACAATGAGCAGTTCTTC. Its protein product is CSARGSQDYNEQFF.

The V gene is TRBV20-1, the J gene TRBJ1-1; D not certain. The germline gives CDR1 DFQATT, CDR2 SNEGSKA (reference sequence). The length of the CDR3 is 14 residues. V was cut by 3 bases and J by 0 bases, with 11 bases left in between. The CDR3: CSASRVRMNTEAFF. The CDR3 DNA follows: TGCAGTGCTAGCCGGGTACGGATGAACACTGAAGCTTTCTTT.